One sample yielded the 13 T cell receptor beta chains listed below, sequenced in a study of T cell responses to AZD1222 COVID-19 vaccine. Some clones are missing from TCRdb's copy, which holds only in-frame ones; the method was immunoSEQ multiplex PCR. The sample carries about 130,000 clones, approximately 84% recorded once. The sample here was peripheral blood, taken on day 0 of AZD1222 vaccination. Source of these receptors: an adult in good health.

V and J are TRBV5-1 and TRBJ2-3; 9 nucleotides align to TRBD1. Germline lookup yields CDR1 SGHRS and CDR2 YFSETQ. The CDR3 spans 14 residues. J was trimmed by 5 bases and V by 5 bases; bases with no gene match: 6. CDR3 sequence: CASRRTGVVDTQYF. The CDR3, as DNA: TGCGCCAGCAGACGGACAGGGGTCGTAGATACGCAGTATTTT.

The chain employs TRBV28 and TRBJ2-6, with TRBD2 matching over 9 bases. V lost 3 bases, J lost 4 bases, and 10 bases stayed unmatched. Looked up from germline, CDR1 is MDHEN and CDR2 is SYDVKM. CDR3 length: 18 amino acids. CDR3 DNA: TGTGCCAGCAGTTTGGCGGGGGGGGTCCCGATAGGGGCCAACGTCCTGACTTTC. Translated, it gives CASSLAGGVPIGANVLTF.

V gene TRBV5-1 combines with J gene TRBJ2-1; no reliable D call. V was clipped by 2 bases and J by 7 bases, with 10 bases between them. Germline V gene lookup returns CDR1 SGHRS and CDR2 YFSETQ. The CDR3 has 13 residues. The DNA of the CDR3 is TGCGCCAGCAGCTTCGCCGGGTTTAATGAGCAGTTCTTC. As protein: CASSFAGFNEQFF. The complete variable domain, with remaining parts taken from reference TRBV5-1 and TRBJ2-1, reads KAGVTQTPRYLIKTRGQQVTLSCSPISGHRSVSWYQQTPGQGLQFLFEYFSETQRNKGNFPGRFSGRQFSNSRSEMNVSTLELGDSALYLCASSFAGFNEQFFGPGTRLTVL.

The chain employs TRBV7-9 and TRBJ2-2; TRBD1 aligns across 10 bases. V was pared by 4 bases and J by 3 bases, with 2 bases of the junction left unmatched. The CDR3 runs 15 residues. The germline CDR1 and CDR2 sequences are SEHNR and FQNEAQ (reference sequence). CDR3 loop: CASSSGQGYTGELFF. CDR3 in DNA: TGTGCCAGCAGCTCGGGACAGGGGTACACCGGGGAGCTGTTTTTT.

The CDR3: CAWSAEWGAKGNTIYF. CDR3 sequence (DNA): TGTGCCTGGAGTGCCGAATGGGGCGCGAAAGGAAACACCATATATTTT. V and J are TRBV30 and TRBJ1-3, with D possibly matching TRBD1 (5 bases). Germline V gives CDR1 GTSNPN, CDR2 SVGIG (reference sequence). The CDR3 contains 16 residues. V was cut by 1 base and J by 4 bases, with 17 bases left in between.

The rearrangement links TRBV19 to TRBJ1-5; 12 bases are shared with TRBD1. The germline CDR1 and CDR2 sequences are LNHDA and SQIVND (reference sequence). V dropped 4 bases and J dropped 6; count of bases not matched to a gene: 1. There are 14 residues in the CDR3. CDR3: CASSRDRGLQPQHF. In nucleotides, the CDR3 is TGTGCCAGTAGTAGGGACAGGGGGCTTCAGCCCCAGCATTTT.

The rearrangement joins TRBV19 to TRBJ2-1, with TRBD2 matching 15 bases. Germline V gene lookup returns CDR1 LNHDA and CDR2 SQIVND (reference sequence). J was trimmed by 6 bases and V by 5 bases; bases with no gene match: 14. The CDR3 covers 19 residues. The CDR3 loop reads CASSPRGQGLAGGRNEQFF. The CDR3 DNA is TGTGCCAGTAGTCCGAGGGGTCAGGGACTAGCGGGGGGACGCAATGAGCAGTTCTTC.

V is TRBV3-1 (or the pseudogene TRBV3-2) and J is TRBJ2-1, with 9 nucleotides matching TRBD2. V dropped 1 base and J dropped 2; count of bases not matched to a gene: 6. The CDR3 is 17 residues long. CDR1 LGHDT and CDR2 YNNKEL come from the germline V gene (reference sequence). Written as DNA, the CDR3 is TGTGCCAGCAGCCAAGGGCCCTCTAGCGGGACCTACAATGAGCAGTTCTTC. This codes for CASSQGPSSGTYNEQFF.

The J gene is TRBJ2-1, the V gene TRBV6-2 or TRBV6-3; D uncertain. Germline V gene data show CDR1 as MNHEY and CDR2 as SVGEGT. The CDR3 is 13 residues long. With 4 bases removed from V and 5 bases from J, the gap between germline ends came to 9 bases. The CDR3, as DNA: TGTGCCAGCAGTTTGCTCCGGGACAATGAGCAGTTCTTC. Its translation is CASSLLRDNEQFF.

In regard to this clone: The junction and the germline gene differ at one end; a read error may be behind it. This chain uses TRBV5-1 with TRBJ2-1; 8 positions agree with TRBD2. The CDR3 covers 17 residues. Per germline, CDR1 SGHRS and CDR2 YFSETQ. The CDR3 DNA sequence: TGCGCCCGCAGCTTGGGGGTCGCGGGGGGCTCCTACAATGAGCAGTTCTTC. Translated: CARSLGVAGGSYNEQFF.

The rearrangement joins TRBV5-1 to TRBJ2-1, with 10 positions matching TRBD2. The length of the CDR3 is 15 residues. The V gene end was trimmed by 1 base and the J gene end by 7 bases; junction bases not matched to a gene: 5. Germline loops: CDR1 SGHRS, CDR2 YFSETQ. CDR3 in DNA: TGCGCCAGCAGCTTGTGGTCTAGCGGGGGAAATGAGCAGTTCTTC. Its translation: CASSLWSSGGNEQFF.

The V gene is TRBV6-6, the J gene TRBJ2-4, with D perhaps TRBD1 or TRBD2 (5 bases each). CDR1 and CDR2 (germline): MNHNY, SVGAGI (reference sequence). V lost 2 bases, J lost 5 bases, and 16 bases lay in between. The CDR3 covers 16 residues. The CDR3 loop is CASSYGEGLLQNIQYF. The CDR3, as DNA: TGTGCCAGCAGTTACGGTGAGGGGTTGCTGCAAAACATTCAGTACTTC.

The chain employs TRBV4-1 and TRBJ2-7; D is uncertain. The CDR3 has 16 amino acids. The V gene's germline CDR1 is MGHRA and CDR2 YSYEKL. Trimming pared 4 bases from V and 2 bases from J, leaving 18 bases between. The CDR3 DNA follows: TGCGCCAGCAGCCTATACACTGCTAGTTTAGCCTACGAGCAGTACTTC. Translated: CASSLYTASLAYEQYF.